Listed here are 29 T cell receptor beta chains from one sample, sequenced in a study of vaccination and CD4 T cells after COVID-19. Sequenced with the Oncomine TCR Beta short-read assay was DNA taken from cultured CD4+ T cells. TCRdb independently ran MiXCR on the PCR reads; one entry per CDR3 protein. The sample yields fewer than 18,000 distinct CDR3 sequences, about half seen once. Treatment: roughly 10-day PBMC culture with coronavirus spike peptide pools or control peptides (ViraFEST assay). Their antigens remain unidentified. Sequencing was performed on CD4+ T cells from blood, cultured in vitro. Receptor source: a human donor who had recovered from COVID-19.

The rearrangement links TRBV11-2 to TRBJ1-1; 8 bases match TRBD1. The CDR3 totals 16 residues. CDR1 and CDR2 (germline): SGHAT, FQNNGV. The CDR3 DNA follows: TGTGCAACGGCCGACGGAGCAGGGGGCCTAGGGACTGAAGCTTTCTTT. It translates to CATADGAGGLGTEAFF.

The genes are TRBV20-1 and TRBJ2-3; 7 positions match TRBD2. CDR3 length: 17 residues. Germline lookup yields CDR1 DFQATT and CDR2 SNEGSKA (reference sequence). This CDR3 is CSPTSATKRDAADTQYF. The CDR3, as DNA: TGCAGCCCTACTTCTGCGACTAAGCGGGACGCGGCAGATACGCAGTATTTT.

The chain carries TRBV7-2 and TRBJ1-2; possible D gene TRBD1, 6 bases. Germline V CDR1 and CDR2: SGHTA, FQGNSA. V was trimmed by 5 bases and J by 3 bases, leaving 22 bases between them. This CDR3 comprises 17 residues. CDR3 protein: CASSPVWGGLGDYGYTF. The CDR3 coding sequence is TGTGCCAGCAGCCCGGTGTGGGGGGGCCTAGGAGACTATGGCTACACCTTC.

This clonotype was recorded a few times. The rearrangement joins TRBV20-1 to TRBJ1-1; 7 nucleotides align to TRBD1. Germline V lookup: CDR1 DFQATT, CDR2 SNEGSKA (reference sequence). V lost 5 bases to trimming and J lost 5 bases; unmatched junction nucleotides: 2. The CDR3 consists of 11 residues. The CDR3 reads CSAPQGTEAFF. CDR3 nucleotide sequence: TGCAGTGCTCCACAGGGGACTGAAGCTTTCTTT.

This chain links TRBV6-1 with TRBJ2-1, with 10 bases identical to TRBD1. This CDR3 has 20 amino acids. Germline trimming cut 2 bases from V and 0 bases from J; bases unmatched to any gene: 13. Germline CDR1 is MNHNS and CDR2 is SASEGT. The CDR3 DNA follows: TGTGCCAGCAGTGAAAGAGGGACAGGGGTTATGTTCAGCTCCTACAATGAGCAGTTCTTC. Its translation is CASSERGTGVMFSSYNEQFF.

The rearrangement links TRBV20-1 to TRBJ2-7; 11 bases are a match to TRBD2. V lost 6 bases and J lost 4; bases outside the gene matches: 11. Germline V gene lookup returns CDR1 DFQATT and CDR2 SNEGSKA (reference sequence). The CDR3 covers 15 residues. CDR3 bases: TGCAGTGCGACACCGGGACTAGCGGCTCCTTACGAGCAGTACTTC. Protein product: CSATPGLAAPYEQYF.

J is TRBJ1-2 and V is TRBV6-5; 7 bases agree with TRBD1. CDR1 is MNHEY, CDR2 SVGAGI, per germline. This CDR3 has 15 amino acids. V shed 2 bases, J shed 4 bases, and the junction held 7 bases outside the gene matches. Here the CDR3 reads CASSYRKDRVYGYTF. The CDR3, as DNA: TGTGCCAGCAGTTACAGAAAAGACAGGGTCTATGGCTACACCTTC.

The chain couples TRBV6-5 to TRBJ2-3; 9 positions match TRBD2. CDR1 is MNHEY, CDR2 SVGAGI, per germline. Trimming took 0 bases from V and 6 from J; bases not matched to a gene: 13. The CDR3 is 18 residues long. The CDR3 DNA reads TGTGCCAGCAGTTACTCCGGGGGTAGCGGGAGTGTCGCGGATACGCAGTATTTT. This sequence encodes CASSYSGGSGSVADTQYF.

This chain connects TRBV20-1 to TRBJ2-1, with TRBD2 identical over 10 bases. The germline gives CDR1 DFQATT, CDR2 SNEGSKA (reference sequence). V trimming: 4 bases; J trimming: 6 bases; junction bases outside the gene matches: 6. The CDR3 is 14 amino acids. CDR3 nucleotides: TGCAGTGCTAAAGCGGGGGGGCCGGTCAATGAGCAGTTCTTC. Amino acid sequence: CSAKAGGPVNEQFF.

This clonotype was counted a few times. The chain joins TRBV29-1 to TRBJ1-2; 9 nucleotides line up with TRBD1. From germline, CDR1 is SQVTM and CDR2 ANQGSEA. This CDR3 has 15 residues. The V gene end was trimmed by 6 bases and the J gene end by 6 bases; junction bases not matched to a gene: 14. The CDR3 bases are TGCAGCGTCCATGCACAGGGGGCGGTGGGGAATGGCTACACCTTC. Protein sequence: CSVHAQGAVGNGYTF.

V usage is TRBV19 and J usage is TRBJ1-5, with 9 bases fitting TRBD1. Germline V gene lookup returns CDR1 LNHDA and CDR2 SQIVND (reference sequence). This CDR3 spans 16 amino acids. The J segment lost 2 bases and the V segment lost 5 bases, leaving 7 bases of the junction unmatched. Here the CDR3 DNA reads TGTGCCAGTAGTCCCCGGACAGGGGTCGGCAATCAGCCCCAGCATTTT. Translating gives CASSPRTGVGNQPQHF.

CDR3 DNA: TGTGCCAGCAGCCGGGACTTCTCTGGGGCCAACGTCCTGACTTTC. Its translation is CASSRDFSGANVLTF. The J gene is TRBJ2-6, the V gene TRBV7-2; D may be TRBD2 (6 bases). CDR3 size: 15 residues. Germline values: CDR1 SGHTA, CDR2 FQGNSA. V dropped 5 bases and J dropped 0 bases, with 8 bases sitting between them.

By frequency in the sample, this clonotype is medium-sized (0.01 to 0.1%). The V call is TRBV6-1, the J call TRBJ2-1; D is perhaps TRBD1 or TRBD2 (5 bases each). The CDR3 has 14 residues. Trimming left V 6 bases short and J 4 bases short, with 13 bases between. From germline, CDR1 is MNHNS and CDR2 SASEGT. CDR3 nucleotide sequence: TGTGCCAGCAGGGTCGGGACCCCTTACAATGAGCAGTTCTTC. Its translation: CASRVGTPYNEQFF.

The chain combines TRBV7-2 with TRBJ2-3; 9 bases map to TRBD2. Germline CDR1 reads SGHTA; CDR2 reads FQGNSA. V lost 3 bases and J lost 6; bases outside the gene matches: 7. The CDR3 is 15 residues long. This CDR3 reads CASSFSGRTADTQYF. For the CDR3, the DNA is TGTGCCAGCAGCTTTAGCGGGAGAACGGCTGATACGCAGTATTTT.

This CDR3 reads CSAPTSGTPNTEAFF. The DNA for the CDR3 is TGCAGTGCTCCCACCTCCGGGACACCGAACACTGAAGCTTTCTTT. The chain has TRBV20-1 and TRBJ1-1, with D perhaps TRBD1 (6 bases). CDR3 length equals 15 residues. V was cut by 5 bases and J by 1 base, with 17 bases left in between. The germline CDR1 and CDR2 sequences are DFQATT and SNEGSKA (reference sequence).

This clonotype was counted a few times. The chain links TRBV6-2 or TRBV6-3 to TRBJ2-7; 7 bases match TRBD2. CDR1 and CDR2 from the germline V gene are MNHEY and SVGEGT. V trimming: 7 bases; J trimming: 1 base; junction bases outside the gene matches: 16. The CDR3 is made up of 17 amino acids. CDR3 loop: CASKSPSGPSSSYEQYF. CDR3 DNA: TGTGCCAGCAAAAGCCCTAGCGGCCCGAGCAGTTCCTACGAGCAGTACTTC.

The CDR3 nucleotides read TGCAGTGCTAATCCGGTGGTGGGGGCGGTTACCTACGAGCAGTACTTC. Translation: CSANPVVGAVTYEQYF. The J gene is TRBJ2-7, the V gene TRBV20-1, with D maybe TRBD1 (6 bases). Germline CDR1 and CDR2: DFQATT and SNEGSKA (reference sequence). This CDR3 is 16 amino acids long. V was clipped by 4 bases and J by 2 bases, with 21 bases between them.

The V gene is TRBV6-1, the J gene TRBJ1-6, with D unclear. The CDR3 extends over 15 amino acids. V was shortened by 1 base and J by 3 bases, with 7 bases between the two germline ends. Per the germline V gene, CDR1 is MNHNS and CDR2 is SASEGT. The CDR3 region has the DNA TGTGCCAGCAGTGAAGACAGACACTATAATTCACCCCTCCACTTT. Protein sequence: CASSEDRHYNSPLHF.

This clonotype was observed a few times. The J gene is TRBJ1-4, the V gene TRBV7-2; TRBD1 agrees at 9 bases. Per germline, CDR1 SGHTA and CDR2 FQGNSA. This CDR3 spans 12 amino acids. Trimming took 8 bases from V and 8 from J; bases not matched to a gene: 3. In DNA, the CDR3 is TGTGCCAGCGGGACAGGGAACGAAAAACTGTTTTTT. This gives the protein CASGTGNEKLFF.

The V and J genes are TRBV7-2 and TRBJ2-5, with TRBD2 matching 13 bases. Unmatched junction bases numbered 7, after V lost 5 bases and J lost 4 bases. CDR1 SGHTA and CDR2 FQGNSA come from the germline V gene. This CDR3 region has 16 residues. The CDR3 sequence is CASSIGLAGVLETQYF. CDR3 nucleotide sequence: TGTGCCAGCAGCATCGGACTAGCGGGAGTTTTAGAGACCCAGTACTTC.

In DNA, the CDR3 is TGCAGTGCTTTAGACGGAAACTATGGCTACACCTTC. Translation gives CSALDGNYGYTF. The chain joins TRBV20-1 to TRBJ1-2; D gene unclear. The length of the CDR3 is 12 residues. Germline V gene sequence: CDR1 DFQATT, CDR2 SNEGSKA (reference sequence). Trimming took 5 bases from V and 2 from J, leaving 9 bases between them.

V usage is TRBV7-2 and J usage is TRBJ2-7, with unresolved D. The CDR3 runs to 15 residues. Germline V gene sequence: CDR1 SGHTA, CDR2 FQGNSA. The V and J ends lost 5 bases and 4 bases respectively, with 18 bases between them. The CDR3 region is CASSRRVGKEYEQYF. The CDR3 DNA sequence: TGTGCCAGCAGCCGCAGAGTGGGGAAGGAGTACGAGCAGTACTTC.

V gene TRBV2 combines with J gene TRBJ1-5, with a weak D call TRBD1 (6 bases). V dropped 4 bases and J dropped 7 bases, with 11 bases sitting between them. The CDR3 length is 13 residues. The germline V gene has CDR1 SNHLY and CDR2 FYNNEI. As DNA, the CDR3 is TGTGCCAGCAGTGGGGGGGCCAGACAGCCCCAGCATTTT. Protein: CASSGGARQPQHF.

This clonotype has a handful of counts. The chain has TRBV6-2 or TRBV6-3 and TRBJ1-6; tentative D call: TRBD1 (5 bases). CDR1 and CDR2 (germline): MNHEY, SVGEGT. Trimming took off 2 bases at V and 10 bases at J, with 12 bases between the two ends. The CDR3 covers 14 residues. In DNA, the CDR3 is TGTGCCAGCAGTTACCGGGGGGAACCCTCACCCCTCCACTTT. It codes for CASSYRGEPSPLHF.

This chain links TRBV20-1 with TRBJ1-6; D possibly corresponds to TRBD1 (5 bases). The CDR3 runs to 14 residues. CDR1 is DFQATT, CDR2 SNEGSKA, per germline (reference sequence). V gave up 3 bases and J gave up 7 bases, with 13 bases separating them. The CDR3 sequence: CSASHQGANSPLHF. CDR3 bases: TGCAGTGCTAGTCATCAGGGAGCCAATTCACCCCTCCACTTT.

The CDR3 DNA reads TGTGCCAGCAGTCGGGACAGGGGGCGAGACGAGCAGTACTTC. Its protein product is CASSRDRGRDEQYF. The chain employs TRBV2 and TRBJ2-7, with 12 bases matching TRBD1. Germline CDR1 is SNHLY and CDR2 is FYNNEI. With V trimmed by 5 bases and J by 5 bases, 4 bases remained unmatched. This CDR3 has 14 amino acids.

The chain recombines TRBV20-1 with TRBJ2-7; D is undetermined. Trimming cost V 2 bases and J 6 bases, with 11 bases left between them. CDR1 is DFQATT, CDR2 SNEGSKA, per germline (reference sequence). CDR3 length: 12 amino acids. CDR3: CSARQALSEQYF. The CDR3 region has the DNA TGCAGTGCTAGACAGGCGCTGTCCGAGCAGTACTTC.

This clonotype was detected a few times. The chain combines TRBV7-9 with TRBJ1-1, with D possibly being TRBD1 (6 bases). V gave up 1 base and J gave up 4 bases, with 7 bases separating them. Germline CDR1 and CDR2: SEHNR and FQNEAQ (reference sequence). The CDR3 is 13 residues long. The DNA of the CDR3 is TGTGCCAGCAGCTTAGGAGGGGGCACTGAAGCTTTCTTT. Translating it yields CASSLGGGTEAFF.

The chain is built from TRBV29-1 and TRBJ2-7; 7 nucleotides align to TRBD2. This CDR3 is built from 14 residues. The germline CDR1 and CDR2 sequences are SQVTM and ANQGSEA. Germline trimming cut 4 bases from V and 2 bases from J; bases unmatched to any gene: 8. The CDR3 sequence is CSVAMVGGTYEQYF. The CDR3 region has the DNA TGCAGCGTTGCAATGGTGGGAGGGACCTACGAGCAGTACTTC.